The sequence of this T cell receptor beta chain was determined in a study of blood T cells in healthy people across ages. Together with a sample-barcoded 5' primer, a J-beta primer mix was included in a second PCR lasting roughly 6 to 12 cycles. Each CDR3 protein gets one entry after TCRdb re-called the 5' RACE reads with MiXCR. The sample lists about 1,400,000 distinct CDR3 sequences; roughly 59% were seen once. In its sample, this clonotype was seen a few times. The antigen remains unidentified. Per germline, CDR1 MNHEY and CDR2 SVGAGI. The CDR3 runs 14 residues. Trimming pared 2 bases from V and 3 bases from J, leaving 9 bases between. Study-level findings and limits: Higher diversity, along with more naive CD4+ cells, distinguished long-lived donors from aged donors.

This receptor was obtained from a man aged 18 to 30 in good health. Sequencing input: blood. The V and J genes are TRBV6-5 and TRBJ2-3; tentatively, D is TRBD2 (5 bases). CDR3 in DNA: TGTGCCAGCAGTTACGAGCTAGCAACAGATACGCAGTATTTT. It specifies CASSYELATDTQYF.